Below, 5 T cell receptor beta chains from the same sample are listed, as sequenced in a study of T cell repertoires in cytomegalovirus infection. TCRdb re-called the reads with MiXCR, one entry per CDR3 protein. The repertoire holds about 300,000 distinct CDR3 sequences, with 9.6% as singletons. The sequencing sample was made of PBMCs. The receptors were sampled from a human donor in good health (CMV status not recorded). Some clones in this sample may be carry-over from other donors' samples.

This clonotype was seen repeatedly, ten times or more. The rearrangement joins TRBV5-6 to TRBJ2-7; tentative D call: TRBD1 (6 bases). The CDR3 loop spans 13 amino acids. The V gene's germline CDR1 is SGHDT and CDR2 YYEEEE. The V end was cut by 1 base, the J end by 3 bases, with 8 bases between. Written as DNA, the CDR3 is TGTGCCAGCAGCTTGACAGGGCTCTACGAGCAGTACGTC. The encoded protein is CASSLTGLYEQYV.

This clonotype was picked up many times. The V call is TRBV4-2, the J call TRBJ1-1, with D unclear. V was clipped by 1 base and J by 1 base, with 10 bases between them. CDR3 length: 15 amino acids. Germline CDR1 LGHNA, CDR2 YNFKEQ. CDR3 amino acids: CASSQGNGGNTEAFF. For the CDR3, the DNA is TGTGCCAGCAGCCAAGGTAACGGAGGGAACACTGAAGCTTTCTTT.

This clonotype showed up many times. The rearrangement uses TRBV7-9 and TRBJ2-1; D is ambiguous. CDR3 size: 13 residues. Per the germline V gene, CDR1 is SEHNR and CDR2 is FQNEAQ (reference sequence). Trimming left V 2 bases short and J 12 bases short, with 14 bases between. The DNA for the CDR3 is TGTGCCAGCAGCTTATCTAAGGATGGGGTGCAGTTCTTC. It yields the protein CASSLSKDGVQFF.

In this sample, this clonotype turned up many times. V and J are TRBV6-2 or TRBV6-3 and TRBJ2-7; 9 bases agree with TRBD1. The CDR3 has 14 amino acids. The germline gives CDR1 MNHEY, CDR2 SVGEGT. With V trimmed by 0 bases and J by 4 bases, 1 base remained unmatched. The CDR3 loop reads CASSYSGQGYEQYF. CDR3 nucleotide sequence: TGTGCCAGCAGTTACTCGGGACAGGGATACGAGCAGTACTTC.

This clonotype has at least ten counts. CDR3: CASSQGMGTLGDEQFF. In DNA, the CDR3 is TGTGCCAGCAGCCAAGGTATGGGGACCCTCGGCGATGAGCAGTTCTTC. The chain couples TRBV14 to TRBJ2-1; D is tentatively TRBD1 or TRBD2 (5 bases each). CDR3 length: 16 residues. The germline CDR1 and CDR2 sequences are SGHDN and FVKESK. Trimming removed 1 base at V and 8 bases at J, with 18 bases between.